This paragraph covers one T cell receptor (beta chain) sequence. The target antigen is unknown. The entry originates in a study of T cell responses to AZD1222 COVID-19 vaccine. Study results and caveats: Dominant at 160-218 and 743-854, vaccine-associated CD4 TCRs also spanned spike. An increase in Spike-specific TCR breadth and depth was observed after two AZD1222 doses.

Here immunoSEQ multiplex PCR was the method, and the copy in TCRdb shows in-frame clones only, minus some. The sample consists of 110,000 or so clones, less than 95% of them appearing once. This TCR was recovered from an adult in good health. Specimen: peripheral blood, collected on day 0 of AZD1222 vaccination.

The CDR3 loop reads CASSRGTGGVQETQYF. The CDR3, as DNA: TGCGCCAGCAGCCGGGGGACAGGGGGAGTACAAGAGACCCAGTACTTC. The chain couples TRBV4-1 to TRBJ2-5, with 11 bases lining up with TRBD1. CDR1 MGHRA and CDR2 YSYEKL come from the germline V gene. This CDR3 has 16 amino acids. Trimming cost V 4 bases and J 2 bases; bases outside gene matches: 6.